This is a list of T cell receptor beta chains from one sample in a study of blood T cell repertoires in COVID-19. Profiling relied on immunoSEQ multiplex PCR, and the TCRdb table lists in-frame clones only, not all of them. The sample yields approximately 310,000 clones, around 86% seen once. The specimen sequenced was PBMCs or T cells enriched from blood (not recorded which). The receptors were sampled from a man in his 60s who had recovered from COVID-19. The CDR3 runs from the conserved cysteine through the conserved F or W. The D gene is left open where the match is weak.

V gene	D gene	J gene	CDR3 protein	CDR3 DNA
TRBV9	NA	TRBJ2-1	CASSPQGGQATYNEQFF	TGTGCCAGCAGCCCCCAGGGGGGTCAAGCAACCTACAATGAGCAGTTCTTC
TRBV19	TRBD1	TRBJ1-1	CASIPLTGPNTEAFF	TGTGCCAGTATCCCCCTGACAGGGCCGAACACTGAAGCTTTCTTT
TRBV20-1	NA	TRBJ1-5	CSASALRKGYQPQHF	TGCAGTGCTAGTGCGCTTAGGAAGGGGTATCAGCCCCAGCATTTT
TRBV30	NA	TRBJ1-3	CAWSVGLSSGNTIYF	TGTGCCTGGAGTGTAGGACTGAGCTCTGGAAACACCATATATTTT
TRBV27	TRBD2	TRBJ2-7	CASSGLAGVNEQYF	TGTGCCAGCAGTGGGCTAGCGGGAGTCAACGAGCAGTACTTC
TRBV27	NA	TRBJ2-3	CASRVLGQRDTQYF	TGTGCCAGCAGGGTCCTTGGACAGAGGGATACGCAGTATTTT
TRBV18	NA	TRBJ1-1	CASSPKIPGTEAFF	TGTGCCAGCTCACCCAAAATCCCCGGTACTGAAGCTTTCTTT
TRBV5-1	TRBD2	TRBJ2-7	CASSLVAGVVYEQYF	TGCGCCAGCAGCTTGGTGGCGGGAGTCGTCTACGAGCAGTACTTC
TRBV27	NA	TRBJ1-5	CASRQFSNQPQHF	TGTGCCAGCAGACAGTTTAGCAATCAGCCCCAGCATTTT
TRBV27	TRBD1	TRBJ1-1	CASSLNSGGTEAFF	TGTGCCAGCAGTTTAAATTCAGGGGGCACTGAAGCTTTCTTT